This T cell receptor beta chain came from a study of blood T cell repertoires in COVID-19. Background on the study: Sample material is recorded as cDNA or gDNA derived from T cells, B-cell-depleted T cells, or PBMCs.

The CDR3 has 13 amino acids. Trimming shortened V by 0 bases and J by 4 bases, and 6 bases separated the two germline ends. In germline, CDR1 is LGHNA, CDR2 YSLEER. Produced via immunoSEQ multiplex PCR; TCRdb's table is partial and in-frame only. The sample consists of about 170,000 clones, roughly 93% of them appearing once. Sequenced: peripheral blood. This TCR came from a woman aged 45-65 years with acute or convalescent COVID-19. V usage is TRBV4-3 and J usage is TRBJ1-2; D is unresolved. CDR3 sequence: CASSQDKIYGYTF. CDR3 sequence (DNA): TGCGCCAGCAGCCAAGATAAAATCTATGGCTACACCTTC.